This T cell receptor beta chain derives from a study of control samples from healthy donors and cancer patients. Method: immunoSEQ multiplex PCR; TCRdb's copy keeps in-frame clones and lacks some. The repertoire holds some 130,000 clones, with roughly 90% as singletons. The junction had 10 bases not matched to a gene; V was cut back by 6 bases and J by 2 bases. The germline V gene has CDR1 MDHEN and CDR2 SYDVKM. The CDR3 spans 18 residues. The gene calls are TRBV28 and TRBJ2-1; 13 bases line up with TRBD2. The material sequenced was blood. The source of this sequence is a man younger than 30 in good health. CDR3 DNA: TGTGCCAGCAGAAGACTAGCGGGAGGAACTTATACCTACAATGAGCAGTTCTTC. It yields the protein CASRRLAGGTYTYNEQFF. Using reference TRBV28 and TRBJ2-1 for the parts outside the CDR3, the full variable domain is DVKVTQSSRYLVKRTGEKVFLECVQDMDHENMFWYRQDPGLGLRLIYFSYDVKMKEKGDIPEGYSVSREKKERFSLILESASTNQTSMYLCASRRLAGGTYTYNEQFFGPGTRLTVL.